This T cell receptor (beta chain) was retrieved from a study of blood T cell repertoires in COVID-19. The overall study: The United States, Italy and Spain supplied acute and convalescent COVID-19 samples. PBMCs, B-cell-depleted T cells, or T cells were the source of the cDNA or gDNA that made up the material.

Authors' data handling: Reference gene primer amplification in the assay estimated nucleated cell counts. Some clones are missing from TCRdb's copy, which holds only in-frame ones; the method was immunoSEQ multiplex PCR. From that table come the V and J calls and clone size; the DNA was used to work out D and trimming. The table shows about 34,000 clones, with roughly three quarters occurring only once. The CDR3 is made up of 15 amino acids. The germline V gene encodes CDR1 MNHEY and CDR2 SVGAGI. V gave up 0 bases and J gave up 1 base, with 6 bases separating them. The chain recombines TRBV6-5 with TRBJ2-2; D remains ambiguous. The sequencing input was peripheral blood. This receptor was obtained from a human donor in a cohort sampled during active COVID-19. The CDR3 loop is CASSYSNRNTGELFF. In nucleotides, the CDR3 is TGTGCCAGCAGTTACTCGAACAGGAACACCGGGGAGCTGTTTTTT.